This TCR beta chain originates from a study of OX40 agonist ivuxolimab in advanced cancers. Whole-study context: Three partial responders included one hepatocellular carcinoma patient and two cutaneous melanoma patients.

The V gene lost 5 bases and the J gene lost 2 bases, with 10 bases spanning the gap. The length of the CDR3 is 14 residues. Looked up from germline, CDR1 is SGHTA and CDR2 is FQGNSA. With regard to this clone: Its antigen is not identified.

Study-wide results and caveats: Dose levels from 0.1 to 3.0 mg/kg saw CD4+ and CD8+ blood T cells expand clonally by week 6.

TCRdb's copy holds only in-frame clones and misses some; the assay was immunoSEQ multiplex PCR. The sample lists 60,000 to 70,000 clones, over 75% occurring once. Material: CD4+ or CD8+ T cells sorted from blood, obtained in a trial of the OX40 agonist ivuxolimab. This clonotype was sampled from an adult with an advanced solid tumor such as melanoma, head and neck, liver or kidney cancer. The V gene is TRBV7-2, the J gene TRBJ2-1; D is uncertain. In nucleotides, the CDR3 is TGTGCCAGCAGCCCCATGGATGCCTACAATGAGCAGTTCTTC. This encodes CASSPMDAYNEQFF.